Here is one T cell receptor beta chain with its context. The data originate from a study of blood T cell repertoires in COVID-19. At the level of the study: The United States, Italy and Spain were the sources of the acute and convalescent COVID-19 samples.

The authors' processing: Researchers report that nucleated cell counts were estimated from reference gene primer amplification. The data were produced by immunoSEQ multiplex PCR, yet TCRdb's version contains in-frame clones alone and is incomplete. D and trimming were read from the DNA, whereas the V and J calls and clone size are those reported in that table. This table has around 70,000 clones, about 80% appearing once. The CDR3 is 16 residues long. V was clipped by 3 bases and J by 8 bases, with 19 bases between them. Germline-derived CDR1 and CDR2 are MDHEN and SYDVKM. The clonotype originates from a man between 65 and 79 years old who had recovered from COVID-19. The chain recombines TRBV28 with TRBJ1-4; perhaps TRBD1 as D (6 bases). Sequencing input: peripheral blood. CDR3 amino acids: CASSFEGDPDGEKLFF. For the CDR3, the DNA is TGTGCCAGCAGTTTTGAGGGGGACCCCGATGGCGAAAAACTGTTTTTT.